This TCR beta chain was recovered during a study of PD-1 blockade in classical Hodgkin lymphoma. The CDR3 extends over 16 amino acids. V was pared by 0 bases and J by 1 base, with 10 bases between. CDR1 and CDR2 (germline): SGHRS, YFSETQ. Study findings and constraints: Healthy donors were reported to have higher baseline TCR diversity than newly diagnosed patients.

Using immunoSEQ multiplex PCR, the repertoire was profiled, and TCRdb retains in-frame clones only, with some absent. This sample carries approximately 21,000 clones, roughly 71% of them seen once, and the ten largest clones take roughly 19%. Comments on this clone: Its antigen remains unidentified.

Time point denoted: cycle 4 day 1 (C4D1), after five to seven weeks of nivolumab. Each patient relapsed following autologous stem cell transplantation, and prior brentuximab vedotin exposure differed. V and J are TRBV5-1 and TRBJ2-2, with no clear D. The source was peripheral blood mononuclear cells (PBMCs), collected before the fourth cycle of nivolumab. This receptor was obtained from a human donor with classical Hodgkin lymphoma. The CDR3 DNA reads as TGCGCCAGCAGCTTGGTTCGGGCAGAGAACACCGGGGAGCTGTTTTTT. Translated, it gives CASSLVRAENTGELFF.